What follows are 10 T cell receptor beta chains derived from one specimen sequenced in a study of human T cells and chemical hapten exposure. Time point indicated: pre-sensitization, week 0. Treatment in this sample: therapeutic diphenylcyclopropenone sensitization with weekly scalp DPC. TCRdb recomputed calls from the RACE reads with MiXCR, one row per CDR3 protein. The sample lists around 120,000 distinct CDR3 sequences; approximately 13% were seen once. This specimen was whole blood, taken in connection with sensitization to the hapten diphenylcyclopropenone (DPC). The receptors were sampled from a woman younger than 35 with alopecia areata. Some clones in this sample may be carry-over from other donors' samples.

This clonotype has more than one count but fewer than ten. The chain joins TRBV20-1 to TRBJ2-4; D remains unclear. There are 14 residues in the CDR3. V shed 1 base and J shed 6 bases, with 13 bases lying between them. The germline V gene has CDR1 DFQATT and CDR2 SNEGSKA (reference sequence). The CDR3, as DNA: TGCAGTGCTAGAGCTCACGTCCAAGGAAACATTCAGTACTTC. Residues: CSARAHVQGNIQYF.

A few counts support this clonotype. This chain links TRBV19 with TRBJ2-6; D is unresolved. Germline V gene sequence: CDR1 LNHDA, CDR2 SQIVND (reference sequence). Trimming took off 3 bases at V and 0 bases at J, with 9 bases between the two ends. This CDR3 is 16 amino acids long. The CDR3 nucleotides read TGTGCCAGTAGTATTGGGGAATACTCTGGGGCCAACGTCCTGACTTTC. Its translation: CASSIGEYSGANVLTF.

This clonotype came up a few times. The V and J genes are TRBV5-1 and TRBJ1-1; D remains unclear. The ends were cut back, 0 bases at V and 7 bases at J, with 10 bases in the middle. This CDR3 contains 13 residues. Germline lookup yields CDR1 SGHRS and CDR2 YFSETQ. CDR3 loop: CASSLERQVEAFF. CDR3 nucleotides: TGCGCCAGCAGCTTGGAGCGGCAGGTTGAAGCTTTCTTT.

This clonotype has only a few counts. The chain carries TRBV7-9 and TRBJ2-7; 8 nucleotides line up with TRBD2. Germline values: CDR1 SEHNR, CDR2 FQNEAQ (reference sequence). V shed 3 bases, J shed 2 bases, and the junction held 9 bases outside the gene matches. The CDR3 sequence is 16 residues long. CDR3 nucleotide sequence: TGTGCCAGCAGCTTCAACCCGGGACTAGGCGCCTACGAGCAGTACTTC. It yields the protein CASSFNPGLGAYEQYF.

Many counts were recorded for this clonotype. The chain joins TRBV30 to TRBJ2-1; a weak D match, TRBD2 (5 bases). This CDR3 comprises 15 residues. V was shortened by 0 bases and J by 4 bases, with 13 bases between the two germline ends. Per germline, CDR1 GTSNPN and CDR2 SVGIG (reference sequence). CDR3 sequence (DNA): TGTGCCTGGAGTGTACGGGGTGGCAGATACAATGAGCAGTTCTTC. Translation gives CAWSVRGGRYNEQFF.

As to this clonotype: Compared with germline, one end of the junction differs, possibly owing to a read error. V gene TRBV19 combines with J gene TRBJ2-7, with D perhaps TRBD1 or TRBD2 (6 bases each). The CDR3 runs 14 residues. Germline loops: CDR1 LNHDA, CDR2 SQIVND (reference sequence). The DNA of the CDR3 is TGTGCTAGTAGTATGGGGGGCGCGTCCTACGAGCAGTACTTC. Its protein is CASSMGGASYEQYF.

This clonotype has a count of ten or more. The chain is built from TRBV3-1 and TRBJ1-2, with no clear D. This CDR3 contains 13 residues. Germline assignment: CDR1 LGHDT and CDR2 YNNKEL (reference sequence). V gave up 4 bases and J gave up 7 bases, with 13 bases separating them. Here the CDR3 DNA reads TGTGCCAGCAGCCCGCGGAGTGGTGGTGGCTACACCTTC. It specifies CASSPRSGGGYTF.

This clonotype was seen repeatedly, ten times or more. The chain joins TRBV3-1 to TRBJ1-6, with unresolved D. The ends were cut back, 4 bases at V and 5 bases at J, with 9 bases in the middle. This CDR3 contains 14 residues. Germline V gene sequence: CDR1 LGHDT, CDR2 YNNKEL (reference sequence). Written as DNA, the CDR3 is TGTGCCAGCAGCCTGAAGACAAATAATTCACCCCTCCACTTT. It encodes CASSLKTNNSPLHF.

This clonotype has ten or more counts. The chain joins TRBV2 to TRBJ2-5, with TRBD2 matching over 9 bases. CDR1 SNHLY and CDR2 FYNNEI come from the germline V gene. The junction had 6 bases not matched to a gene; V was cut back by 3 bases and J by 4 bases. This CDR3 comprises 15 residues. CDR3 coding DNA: TGTGCCAGCAGTGATGCGGGGGGGCGGAGAGAGACCCAGTACTTC. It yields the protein CASSDAGGRRETQYF. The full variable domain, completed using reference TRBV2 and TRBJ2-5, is EPEVTQTPSHQVTQMGQEVILRCVPISNHLYFYWYRQILGQKVEFLVSFYNNEISEKSEIFDDQFSVERPDGSNFTLKIRSTKLEDSAMYFCASSDAGGRRETQYFGPGTRLLVL.

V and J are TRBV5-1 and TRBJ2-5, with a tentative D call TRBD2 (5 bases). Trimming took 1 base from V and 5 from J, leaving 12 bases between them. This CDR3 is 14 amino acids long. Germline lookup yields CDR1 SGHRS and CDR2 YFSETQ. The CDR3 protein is CASSLRVARETQYF. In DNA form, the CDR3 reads TGCGCCAGCAGCTTGCGGGTAGCGCGGGAGACCCAGTACTTC.